This TCR beta chain comes out of a study of spatial heterogeneity in lung cancer. About the study: Matched bulk RNA-seq gave a T cell module score that correlated strongly with tumor-region TCR transcript counts. Study-level points and caveats: It was found that expanded intratumoral alpha and beta TCR counts tracked tumor mutation counts.

This clonotype showed up many times. The target antigen is unknown. The CDR3 length is 14 residues. Germline V CDR1 and CDR2: SNHLY, FYNNEI. V was clipped by 4 bases and J by 7 bases, with 14 bases between them. Noted time point: sample taken at primary tumor resection. Whole RNA came from tumor, nontumor lung or frozen PBMC and was sequenced without being sorted. TCR cDNA molecules each had a unique molecular identifier. TCRdb reprocessed the 5' RACE reads via MiXCR and lists one record per CDR3 protein. Among roughly 23,000 distinct CDR3 sequences listed, approximately 4.3% were seen once. The source material was lung tumor tissue, sampled at surgery. The TCR originated in a male donor with early-stage non-small cell lung cancer. V gene TRBV2 combines with J gene TRBJ1-5, with D possibly TRBD1 on 5 matching bases. The CDR3 nucleotides are TGTGCCAGCAGTGGTACAGGATCGGGACAGCCCCAGCATTTT. Amino acid sequence: CASSGTGSGQPQHF.